This TCR beta chain was captured in a study of siplizumab effects on memory and regulatory T cells. The table came from immunoSEQ multiplex PCR; TCRdb's copy has only in-frame clones and leaves some out. The data show some 80,000 clones, 95% seen once. General observations from the study: Proliferating siplizumab-culture Tregs lacked confirmation of suppressive function.

Germline V gene sequence: CDR1 MNHEY, CDR2 SMNVEV (reference sequence). The CDR3 length is 17 residues. The trim removed 5 bases at V and 4 bases at J, leaving 13 bases unmatched. This clone was detected only once. Its antigen is not known. The TCR sequence derives from a human donor in good health. This chain uses TRBV27 with TRBJ2-2; TRBD2 aligns across 7 bases. What was sequenced was CD8+ T cells sorted from blood. This CDR3 reads CASSPRPTREGTGELFF. CDR3 sequence (DNA): TGTGCCAGCAGTCCCCGCCCGACCAGGGAGGGCACCGGGGAGCTGTTTTTT.